This entry lists 27 T cell receptor beta chains sequenced from one sample in a study of blood T cell repertoires in COVID-19. Sequenced by immunoSEQ multiplex PCR; TCRdb stores in-frame clones only, minus some. The table has about 110,000 clones, around 80% seen once. Sample: peripheral blood. The receptors originated from a human donor in a cohort sampled during active or convalescent COVID-19.

The J gene is TRBJ2-5, the V gene TRBV7-8, with 10 positions matching TRBD2. This CDR3 spans 16 amino acids. Trimming took 5 bases from V and 1 from J; bases not matched to a gene: 7. Germline assignment: CDR1 SGHVS and CDR2 FQNEAQ. CDR3 region: CASSREIAGGQETQYF. The CDR3 DNA sequence: TGTGCCAGCAGCCGAGAGATAGCGGGGGGCCAAGAGACCCAGTACTTC.

The gene calls are TRBV6-2 or TRBV6-3 and TRBJ1-5; 9 bases agree with TRBD1. From germline, CDR1 is MNHEY and CDR2 SVGEGT. With 6 bases clipped from V and 4 bases from J, the junction kept 10 bases outside the gene matches. The CDR3 is 16 residues long. For the CDR3, the DNA is TGTGCCAGCAGCGACACGGACAGGGGACTTAATCAGCCCCAGCATTTT. It codes for CASSDTDRGLNQPQHF.

J is TRBJ2-7 and V is TRBV7-9, with 12 bases identical to TRBD2. This CDR3 has 15 residues. Germline CDR1 reads SEHNR; CDR2 reads FQNEAQ (reference sequence). Trimming at V came to 5 bases and at J to 2 bases, leaving 4 bases not matched to a gene. The CDR3: CASSPLAGGPYEQYF. CDR3 bases: TGTGCCAGCAGCCCCCTAGCGGGAGGGCCCTACGAGCAGTACTTC.

This clone was observed a handful of times. The chain has TRBV5-4 and TRBJ1-2; a possible D gene is TRBD1 (5 bases). V was cut by 0 bases and J by 8 bases, with 8 bases left in between. CDR3 length equals 12 residues. Germline V CDR1 and CDR2: SGHNT, YYREEE (reference sequence). CDR3 region: CASSLGAGGYTF. In DNA form, the CDR3 reads TGTGCCAGCAGCTTGGGGGCAGGGGGCTACACCTTC.

The chain joins TRBV5-1 to TRBJ2-1, with 11 positions matching TRBD2. The J segment lost 6 bases and the V segment lost 7 bases, leaving 12 bases of the junction unmatched. Germline CDR1 reads SGHRS; CDR2 reads YFSETQ. CDR3 length: 16 residues. The DNA for the CDR3 is TGCGCCAGCGCTACGCTTAGCGGGAGGGCCGGCAATGAGCAGTTCTTC. This gives the protein CASATLSGRAGNEQFF. The full variable domain, completed using reference TRBV5-1 and TRBJ2-1, is KAGVTQTPRYLIKTRGQQVTLSCSPISGHRSVSWYQQTPGQGLQFLFEYFSETQRNKGNFPGRFSGRQFSNSRSEMNVSTLELGDSALYLCASATLSGRAGNEQFFGPGTRLTVL.

This chain joins TRBV13 and TRBJ2-7, with TRBD1 matching over 7 bases. The V gene's germline CDR1 is PRHDT and CDR2 FYEKMQ (reference sequence). Losses at the gene ends were 4 bases for V and 3 bases for J; bases not matched to a gene: 21. The CDR3 totals 19 residues. The CDR3 DNA is TGTGCCAGCAGCTCGAAGCTTCGGGACAGCCAAAGAAAAGACTACGAGCAGTACTTC. Its translation is CASSSKLRDSQRKDYEQYF.

CDR3 amino acids: CASSDPGLAKDEQYF. In nucleotides, the CDR3 is TGTGCCAGTAGTGACCCCGGACTAGCCAAAGACGAGCAGTACTTC. This rearrangement joins TRBV19 to TRBJ2-7, with 8 bases matching TRBD2. The CDR3 is 15 amino acids. Unmatched junction bases numbered 11, after V lost 5 bases and J lost 5 bases. CDR1 LNHDA and CDR2 SQIVND come from the germline V gene (reference sequence).

This sequence joins TRBV27 and TRBJ1-2; the D gene is possibly TRBD1 (5 bases). Germline loops: CDR1 MNHEY, CDR2 SMNVEV (reference sequence). The CDR3 sequence is 14 residues long. Trimming cost V 3 bases and J 2 bases, with 10 bases left between them. CDR3 region: CASSFRVDNYGYTF. Written as DNA, the CDR3 is TGTGCCAGCAGTTTCAGGGTTGACAACTATGGCTACACCTTC.

The chain couples TRBV16 to TRBJ1-1, with TRBD1 identical over 12 bases. Trimming took 7 bases from V and 6 from J; bases not matched to a gene: 9. Per germline, CDR1 KGHSY and CDR2 FQNENV. CDR3 length: 15 residues. CDR3: CASNPGGTGGAEAFF. CDR3 nucleotides: TGTGCCAGCAACCCAGGCGGGACAGGGGGCGCTGAAGCTTTCTTT. The entire variable domain, with the rest obtained from reference TRBV16 and TRBJ1-1, is as follows: GEEVAQTPKHLVRGEGQKAKLYCAPIKGHSYVFWYQQVLKNEFKFLISFQNENVFDETGMPKERFSAKCLPNSPCSLEIQATKLEDSAVYFCASNPGGTGGAEAFFGQGTRLTVV.

This clone appeared once. The chain has TRBV13 and TRBJ1-2; D is unclear. The CDR3 has 13 amino acids. V lost 5 bases to trimming and J lost 4 bases, with 11 bases between them. Germline CDR1 PRHDT, CDR2 FYEKMQ (reference sequence). This chain's CDR3 is CASSVFPSYGYTF. DNA of the CDR3: TGTGCCAGCAGCGTCTTCCCCTCCTATGGCTACACCTTC.

For the CDR3, the DNA is TGTGCCAGCAGCCAGCCGGTCACCGGGACAGGGCAAGATACGCAGTATTTT. It specifies CASSQPVTGTGQDTQYF. This sequence joins TRBV14 and TRBJ2-3, with 9 bases matching TRBD1. Trimming cost V 3 bases and J 5 bases; bases outside gene matches: 12. This CDR3 is 17 amino acids long. The germline gives CDR1 SGHDN, CDR2 FVKESK.

This chain links TRBV6-6 with TRBJ2-1; TRBD1 aligns across 8 bases. The V and J ends lost 1 base and 6 bases, in that order; junction bases with no gene match: 8. Germline assignment: CDR1 MNHNY and CDR2 SVGAGI (reference sequence). The CDR3 length is 16 residues. CDR3: CASSYLGQGGFNEQFF. As DNA, the CDR3 is TGTGCCAGCAGTTACTTAGGACAGGGCGGGTTCAATGAGCAGTTCTTC.

J is TRBJ1-2 and V is TRBV7-2; D unresolved. V was cut by 2 bases and J by 6 bases, with 16 bases left in between. The CDR3 covers 15 residues. Looked up from germline, CDR1 is SGHTA and CDR2 is FQGNSA. The DNA for the CDR3 is TGTGCCAGCAGCTTACAGGCCAAGATGAGGGATGGCTACACCTTC. Its protein product is CASSLQAKMRDGYTF.

This chain joins TRBV4-3 and TRBJ2-3; the D gene is possibly TRBD2 (6 bases). The V gene's germline CDR1 is LGHNA and CDR2 YSLEER. V was cut by 1 base and J by 4 bases, with 15 bases left in between. The CDR3 runs to 16 residues. The CDR3 DNA follows: TGCGCCAGCAGCCAAGTGATCGGGGGAGCTCCAGATACGCAGTATTTT. Encoded protein: CASSQVIGGAPDTQYF.

This clone was counted once. The J gene is TRBJ2-7, the V gene TRBV28, with TRBD1 identical over 12 bases. Unmatched junction bases numbered 7, after V lost 6 bases and J lost 7 bases. Per germline, CDR1 MDHEN and CDR2 SYDVKM. The CDR3 runs to 14 residues. The CDR3 reads CASSSGQGAVEQYF. In DNA, the CDR3 is TGTGCCAGCAGCTCGGGACAGGGGGCAGTAGAGCAGTACTTC. Filled out from reference TRBV28 and TRBJ2-7, the complete variable domain reads DVKVTQSSRYLVKRTGEKVFLECVQDMDHENMFWYRQDPGLGLRLIYFSYDVKMKEKGDIPEGYSVSREKKERFSLILESASTNQTSMYLCASSSGQGAVEQYFGPGTRLTVT.

The V call is TRBV14, the J call TRBJ1-4, with 11 bases aligning to TRBD1. Germline V lookup: CDR1 SGHDN, CDR2 FVKESK. J gave up 7 bases and V 4 bases, and 8 bases lay outside the gene matches. The CDR3 is 16 residues long. The CDR3 DNA is TGTGCCAGCAGCCGGATCCCCGGGACAGGGGGTGAAAAACTGTTTTTT. This gives the protein CASSRIPGTGGEKLFF.

CDR3 in amino acids: CASSGGRTGSNNEQFF. As DNA, the CDR3 is TGTGCCAGCAGTGGGGGGCGGACAGGGAGCAACAATGAGCAGTTCTTC. V and J are TRBV2 and TRBJ2-1; 8 bases are shared with TRBD1. The germline CDR1 and CDR2 sequences are SNHLY and FYNNEI. The CDR3 runs 16 residues. After removal of 4 bases from V and 5 bases from J, the junction contained 10 bases not matched to a gene.

This chain uses TRBV25-1 with TRBJ1-3; possible D gene TRBD1, 6 bases. Germline values: CDR1 MGHDK, CDR2 SYGVNS. V shed 8 bases and J shed 2 bases, with 16 bases lying between them. The CDR3 consists of 15 residues. In DNA, the CDR3 is TGTGCCAGCTCCAGGGGAGAAAGAGCTGGAAACACCATATATTTT. Translated: CASSRGERAGNTIYF.

This clone was observed a handful of times. For the CDR3, the DNA is TGTGCCAGCAATCCAACAGGGACCTCCTACGAGCAGTACTTC. This codes for CASNPTGTSYEQYF. V gene TRBV2 combines with J gene TRBJ2-7; TRBD1 might be the D (6 bases). This CDR3 spans 14 amino acids. Germline V lookup: CDR1 SNHLY, CDR2 FYNNEI. V was pared by 7 bases and J by 0 bases, with 13 bases between.

The chain recombines TRBV5-1 with TRBJ1-4; no firm D call. Trimming cost V 4 bases and J 4 bases, with 8 bases left between them. The CDR3 is 13 residues long. Germline V lookup: CDR1 SGHRS, CDR2 YFSETQ. CDR3 sequence reads: CASSRGFNEKLFF. Written as DNA, the CDR3 is TGCGCCAGCAGCCGCGGTTTTAATGAAAAACTGTTTTTT.

This clone occurred a few times. The chain carries TRBV5-1 and TRBJ1-6, with D possibly matching TRBD1 (5 bases). Between the trimmed V and J ends, which lost 1 base and 10 bases, there was a span of 12 bases. The V gene's germline CDR1 is SGHRS and CDR2 YFSETQ. The CDR3 has 14 residues. This CDR3 reads CASSLYPGRSPLHF. The CDR3 DNA reads as TGCGCCAGCAGCTTGTACCCAGGGCGGTCACCCCTCCACTTT.

This clone was seen just once. V gene TRBV4-3 combines with J gene TRBJ2-3, with TRBD2 matching over 12 bases. Per germline, CDR1 LGHNA and CDR2 YSLEER. The CDR3 extends over 15 amino acids. The V segment lost 4 bases and the J segment 3 bases; nucleotides outside the gene matches: 2. The CDR3 sequence: CASSRTSGVTDTQYF. DNA for the CDR3: TGCGCCAGCAGCCGGACTAGCGGGGTGACAGATACGCAGTATTTT.

The chain has TRBV7-9 and TRBJ2-5, with TRBD2 as a possible D gene (6 bases). There are 13 residues in the CDR3. Germline assignment: CDR1 SEHNR and CDR2 FQNEAQ (reference sequence). The V end was cut by 3 bases, the J end by 2 bases, with 7 bases between. Here the CDR3 DNA reads TGTGCCAGCAGCTTCGGGGGTCAAGAGACCCAGTACTTC. Translating it yields CASSFGGQETQYF.

The chain links TRBV21-1 to TRBJ2-5; the table names TRBD1, a call not compared with the DNA. TRBV21-1 is noted as a pseudogene. The CDR3 totals 16 residues. CDR3 sequence (DNA): TGTGCCAGCAGCAAAGCGCGGCAGGGTAGAGGAGAGACCCAGTACTTC. Encoded protein: CASSKARQGRGETQYF.

This clone was counted a few times. The rearrangement links TRBV12-5 to TRBJ1-5; 7 bases are shared with TRBD1. The germline gives CDR1 LGHNT, CDR2 FRNRAP. The CDR3 spans 14 residues. J lost 7 bases, V lost 5 bases, and 8 bases had no gene match. The CDR3 region has the DNA TGTGCTAGTGGTCTGACAGGGCTTAACCAGCCCCAGCATTTT. Encoded protein: CASGLTGLNQPQHF.

The J gene is TRBJ1-1, the V gene TRBV29-1; perhaps TRBD1 as D (5 bases). This CDR3 is built from 11 residues. V was trimmed by 6 bases and J by 11 bases, leaving 16 bases between them. Germline CDR1 SQVTM, CDR2 ANQGSEA. The chain's CDR3 is CSVDHYRLAFF. The CDR3 DNA reads TGCAGCGTGGACCATTACAGGTTGGCTTTCTTT.

The chain is built from TRBV2 and TRBJ2-5; a weak D match, TRBD2 (6 bases). Per the germline V gene, CDR1 is SNHLY and CDR2 is FYNNEI. Trimming took off 4 bases at V and 9 bases at J, with 15 bases between the two ends. The CDR3 runs to 13 residues. CDR3 nucleotide sequence: TGTGCCAGCAGTGTACTAGCCCAGGTTGCCCAGTACTTC. Its translation: CASSVLAQVAQYF.